These 4 T cell receptor beta chains share one sample of origin, sequenced in a study of cytomegalovirus exposure and HLA in healthy donors. Amplification used 60 Vbeta primers and 13 Jbeta primers. The assay was immunoSEQ multiplex PCR, and TCRdb's table has in-frame clones only and misses some. The data show tens of thousands of clones, with about 73% seen just once and around 4.6% held by the top ten. Material for sequencing was PBMCs. Receptors were obtained from a woman aged 40 to 50 in good health and CMV-seropositive.

This chain uses TRBV5-8 with TRBJ2-1; D ambiguous. CDR3 length equals 12 residues. Germline CDR1 reads SGHTS; CDR2 reads YDEGEE. V lost 10 bases, J lost 0 bases, and 8 bases lay in between. CDR3 DNA: TGTGCCGGAGCGAGCTCCTACAATGAGCAGTTCTTC. Amino acids: CAGASSYNEQFF.

This chain links TRBV5-4 with TRBJ2-7; D is possibly TRBD2 (6 bases). In germline, CDR1 is SGHNT, CDR2 YYREEE (reference sequence). There are 16 residues in the CDR3. The V gene lost 3 bases and the J gene lost 5 bases, with 21 bases spanning the gap. The CDR3 DNA reads TGTGCCAGCAGCTCCACCTACGGGGGAGAGGTCGACGAGCAGTACTTC. This gives the protein CASSSTYGGEVDEQYF.

This rearrangement joins TRBV4-3 to TRBJ2-1; the D gene is possibly TRBD1 (5 bases). Trimming pared 1 base from V and 0 bases from J, leaving 13 bases between. The length of the CDR3 is 17 residues. In germline, CDR1 is LGHNA, CDR2 YSLEER. This chain's CDR3 is CASSQGGRQSSYNEQFF. In DNA form, the CDR3 reads TGCGCCAGCAGCCAAGGGGGCCGACAGAGCTCCTACAATGAGCAGTTCTTC.

The chain recombines TRBV9 with TRBJ2-3; 9 nucleotides align to TRBD2. Germline assignment: CDR1 SGDLS and CDR2 YYNGEE. This CDR3 region has 15 residues. J was trimmed by 3 bases and V by 2 bases; bases with no gene match: 4. CDR3 DNA sequence: TGTGCCAGCAGCGTCATAGCGGGAGTGACAGATACGCAGTATTTT. Translation gives CASSVIAGVTDTQYF.